Sequencing of this TCR beta chain was carried out in a study of blood T cell repertoires in COVID-19. This clone was detected only once. Per the study methods: Researchers report that nucleated cell counts were estimated from reference gene primer amplification. The table came from immunoSEQ multiplex PCR; TCRdb's copy has only in-frame clones and leaves some out. V and J calls plus clone size are reproduced from that table; the DNA served to infer D and trimming. The sample carries over 75,000 clones, over 80% recorded once. The CDR3 runs to 15 residues. Germline assignment: CDR1 SGHTS and CDR2 YDEGEE. V was pared by 0 bases and J by 3 bases, with 2 bases of the junction left unmatched.

The TCR was taken from a woman of 80 years or more with active or convalescent COVID-19. The material sequenced was peripheral blood. This rearrangement joins TRBV5-8 to TRBJ1-4; TRBD1 matches 7 bases. The DNA for the CDR3 is TGTGCCAGCAGCTTGGGACAGGGCTCTAATGAAAAACTGTTTTTT. Its protein is CASSLGQGSNEKLFF.